This entry lists 5 T cell receptor beta chains sequenced from one sample in a study of PD-L1 blockade in urothelial cancer. The repertoire was sequenced with immunoSEQ multiplex PCR; TCRdb's copy has only in-frame clones and lacks some. This sample has about 110,000 clones; roughly 84% occur once, and the top ten carry approximately 2.4%. Material: PBMCs, obtained around atezolizumab (anti-PD-L1) treatment. The origin of the receptors is a man aged 45 to 65 with urothelial cancer.

This clone has only one observation. The V gene is TRBV2, the J gene TRBJ2-5; D possibly corresponds to TRBD2 (6 bases). The V end lost 7 bases, the J end lost 8 bases, and 17 bases lay between the germline ends. Per germline, CDR1 SNHLY and CDR2 FYNNEI. The CDR3 is 13 amino acids. CDR3 DNA sequence: TGTGCCAGCAAAGGGACTCAAGAGAGTACCCAGTACTTC. Amino acids: CASKGTQESTQYF.

This clone has only a few counts. This chain uses TRBV28 with TRBJ1-5, with D unclear. The CDR3 extends over 13 amino acids. Per the germline V gene, CDR1 is MDHEN and CDR2 is SYDVKM. V dropped 6 bases and J dropped 6 bases, with 12 bases sitting between them. CDR3 loop: CASRPPHSQPQHF. The CDR3 DNA follows: TGTGCCAGCAGGCCACCCCACAGTCAGCCCCAGCATTTT. Variable domain in full (rest from reference TRBV28 and TRBJ1-5): DVKVTQSSRYLVKRTGEKVFLECVQDMDHENMFWYRQDPGLGLRLIYFSYDVKMKEKGDIPEGYSVSREKKERFSLILESASTNQTSMYLCASRPPHSQPQHFGDGTRLSIL.

The V and J genes are TRBV13 and TRBJ2-3, with 7 bases fitting TRBD2. The germline CDR1 and CDR2 sequences are PRHDT and FYEKMQ (reference sequence). The V and J ends lost 2 bases and 2 bases, in that order; junction bases with no gene match: 13. The CDR3 covers 18 residues. CDR3 region: CASSLKRKAGEHTDTQYF. Written as DNA, the CDR3 is TGTGCCAGCAGCTTAAAAAGGAAGGCGGGAGAGCACACAGATACGCAGTATTTT.

The rearrangement joins TRBV9 to TRBJ1-4, with D hard to call. This CDR3 comprises 14 residues. CDR1 SGDLS and CDR2 YYNGEE come from the germline V gene. Trimming shortened V by 5 bases and J by 0 bases, and 8 bases separated the two germline ends. CDR3 sequence (DNA): TGTGCCAGCAGTAAAGCATCAACTAATGAAAAACTGTTTTTT. This gives the protein CASSKASTNEKLFF.

This clone was recorded a few times. The rearrangement joins TRBV2 to TRBJ1-6, with TRBD1 matching over 9 bases. With 6 bases clipped from V and 7 bases from J, the junction kept 7 bases outside the gene matches. Germline V gives CDR1 SNHLY, CDR2 FYNNEI. CDR3 size: 15 residues. Written as DNA, the CDR3 is TGTGCCAGCAGAGCCGGACAGGGGTGGAATTCACCCCTCCACTTT. Translated, it gives CASRAGQGWNSPLHF. Based on the CDR3 plus reference TRBV2 and TRBJ1-6, the full variable domain is EPEVTQTPSHQVTQMGQEVILRCVPISNHLYFYWYRQILGQKVEFLVSFYNNEISEKSEIFDDQFSVERPDGSNFTLKIRSTKLEDSAMYFCASRAGQGWNSPLHFGNGTRLTVT.